Presented here are 32 T cell receptor beta chains from one specimen sequenced in a study of T cell responses to AZD1222 COVID-19 vaccine. Sequencing was performed with immunoSEQ multiplex PCR; in TCRdb, only in-frame clones are kept and a portion is missing. The sample has 95,000 to 150,000 clones; 88% are singletons. The specimen comprised peripheral blood, sampled on day 0 of AZD1222 vaccination. Every receptor here comes from an adult in good health.

This rearrangement joins TRBV5-5 to TRBJ1-4; possibly TRBD1 for D (5 bases). This CDR3 spans 16 amino acids. Trimming removed 0 bases from V and 7 bases from J, with 16 bases in between. Germline values: CDR1 SGHKS, CDR2 YYEKEE (reference sequence). Here the CDR3 reads CASSLVVGVVGEKLFF. The CDR3 DNA is TGTGCCAGCAGCTTGGTTGTGGGGGTAGTTGGTGAAAAACTGTTTTTT.

The V and J genes are TRBV4-2 and TRBJ1-1; D perhaps matches TRBD1 (5 bases). The CDR3 length is 15 residues. CDR1 is LGHNA, CDR2 YNFKEQ, per germline. V shed 0 bases and J shed 3 bases, with 11 bases lying between them. CDR3 residues: CASSQESGFYTEAFF. The CDR3 bases are TGTGCCAGCAGCCAAGAGTCAGGGTTCTACACTGAAGCTTTCTTT.

The chain is built from TRBV5-5 and TRBJ1-2; weak D call: TRBD1 (6 bases). Germline CDR1 and CDR2: SGHKS and YYEKEE (reference sequence). CDR3 length equals 12 residues. V was cut by 0 bases and J by 6 bases, with 6 bases left in between. The CDR3, as DNA: TGTGCCAGCAGCTTGGACAGGGATGGCTACACCTTC. Translating it yields CASSLDRDGYTF.

This chain links TRBV2 with TRBJ1-2, with D possibly TRBD1 on 6 matching bases. Germline loops: CDR1 SNHLY, CDR2 FYNNEI. The CDR3 runs to 13 residues. The ends were cut back, 7 bases at V and 8 bases at J, with 17 bases in the middle. The CDR3 is CASTQGTLWGYTF. CDR3 in DNA: TGTGCCAGCACTCAGGGGACCCTTTGGGGCTACACCTTC.

This clone occurred once. The rearrangement joins TRBV6-6 to TRBJ2-1; TRBD2 might be the D (5 bases). CDR1 MNHNY and CDR2 SVGAGI come from the germline V gene (reference sequence). This CDR3 has 15 residues. V was clipped by 6 bases and J by 0 bases, with 12 bases between them. This CDR3 is CASRDLGSSYNEQFF. The CDR3 DNA is TGTGCCAGCAGGGACTTAGGTAGCTCCTACAATGAGCAGTTCTTC.

This clone showed up just a few times. V gene TRBV10-1 combines with J gene TRBJ2-5; no definite D call. This CDR3 is built from 13 residues. V was pared by 4 bases and J by 1 base, with 7 bases between. Germline V gene data show CDR1 as WNHNN and CDR2 as SYGVQD (reference sequence). The CDR3 reads CASSVRSQETQYF. CDR3 bases: TGCGCCAGCAGTGTCAGGTCCCAAGAGACCCAGTACTTC.

V gene TRBV6-4 combines with J gene TRBJ1-2; 8 bases match TRBD1. Per the germline V gene, CDR1 is MRHNA and CDR2 is SNTAGT. Trimming took 4 bases from V and 4 from J; bases not matched to a gene: 11. This CDR3 contains 16 residues. The CDR3 DNA reads as TGTGCCAGCAGTGCCACCGGGACAGGAGCGCCCTATGGCTACACCTTC. This sequence encodes CASSATGTGAPYGYTF.

This chain joins TRBV3-1 (or the pseudogene TRBV3-2) and TRBJ2-2; TRBD1 matches at 9 bases. CDR1 is LGHDT, CDR2 YNNKEL, per germline (reference sequence). This CDR3 has 14 residues. With V trimmed by 1 base and J by 7 bases, 1 base remained unmatched. CDR3 sequence: CASSQGTGDGELFF. CDR3 coding DNA: TGTGCCAGCAGCCAAGGGACAGGGGACGGGGAGCTGTTTTTT.

This sequence joins TRBV2 and TRBJ2-3; D unresolved. CDR1 and CDR2 from the germline V gene are SNHLY and FYNNEI. The CDR3 contains 11 residues. V lost 2 bases to trimming and J lost 6 bases, with 3 bases between them. The chain's CDR3 is CASSERDTQYF. The CDR3 bases are TGTGCCAGCAGTGAACGGGATACGCAGTATTTT.

A few counts support this clone. The chain is built from TRBV4-2 and TRBJ1-2; D is undetermined. The germline V gene has CDR1 LGHNA and CDR2 YNFKEQ. Trimming cost V 0 bases and J 0 bases, with 8 bases left between them. The CDR3 is 15 residues long. DNA for the CDR3: TGTGCCAGCAGCCAAGACTCCCAGGCTAACTATGGCTACACCTTC. It codes for CASSQDSQANYGYTF.

The V gene is TRBV18, the J gene TRBJ2-4; TRBD1 is a possible D gene (5 bases). CDR1 and CDR2 (germline): KGHSH, LQKENI. V dropped 3 bases and J dropped 6 bases, with 15 bases sitting between them. CDR3 size: 15 residues. CDR3 in DNA: TGTGCCAGCTCACCCGTCAGGGCCGAAGGAAACATTCAGTACTTC. Protein: CASSPVRAEGNIQYF.

This clone was detected a few times. The CDR3 reads CASSPPTVPYGYTF. CDR3 DNA sequence: TGTGCCAGCAGCCCACCGACAGTCCCCTATGGCTACACCTTC. The V call is TRBV9, the J call TRBJ1-2, with a weak D call TRBD1 (5 bases). The CDR3 has 14 residues. V was shortened by 4 bases and J by 4 bases, with 14 bases between the two germline ends. The germline V gene has CDR1 SGDLS and CDR2 YYNGEE.

The V and J genes are TRBV9 and TRBJ1-3; D unclear. CDR3 length: 15 amino acids. Germline V CDR1 and CDR2: SGDLS, YYNGEE. The V end was cut by 0 bases, the J end by 4 bases, with 11 bases between. As DNA, the CDR3 is TGTGCCAGCAGCGTAGAGGGCCTTACAGGAAACACCATATATTTT. It translates to CASSVEGLTGNTIYF.

The chain has TRBV5-8 and TRBJ2-5; D unclear. CDR1 is SGHTS and CDR2 is YDEGEE in the germline V gene. CDR3 length: 10 residues. V gave up 2 bases and J gave up 6 bases, with 2 bases separating them. CDR3: CASSFKTQYF. CDR3 in DNA: TGTGCCAGCAGCTTCAAGACCCAGTACTTC.

The sample holds one count of this clone. V usage is TRBV10-3 and J usage is TRBJ2-6, with TRBD1 matching 7 bases. Trimming at V came to 0 bases and at J to 0 bases, leaving 14 bases not matched to a gene. In germline, CDR1 is ENHRY, CDR2 SYGVKD. This CDR3 is 21 amino acids long. The CDR3 protein is CAISESKVRSGGSSGANVLTF. DNA for the CDR3: TGTGCCATCAGTGAGTCTAAGGTTCGGTCAGGGGGAAGCTCTGGGGCCAACGTCCTGACTTTC.

This clone was picked up a small number of times. The chain is built from TRBV10-3 and TRBJ1-3, with D possibly TRBD1 on 5 matching bases. The CDR3 length is 15 residues. Deletions cut 6 bases from V and 0 bases from J, with 12 bases between. Germline-derived CDR1 and CDR2 are ENHRY and SYGVKD. The CDR3 reads CAISDSTISGNTIYF. For the CDR3, the DNA is TGTGCCATCAGCGACAGCACCATCTCTGGAAACACCATATATTTT.

The chain employs TRBV23-1 and TRBJ2-2; a possible D gene is TRBD1 (5 bases). TRBV23-1 is an ORF, with its function uncertain. The CDR3 loop spans 14 amino acids. V was clipped by 5 bases and J by 3 bases, with 10 bases between them. This chain's CDR3 is CASSRQGYTGELFF. In nucleotides, the CDR3 is TGCGCCAGCAGTAGGCAGGGATACACCGGGGAGCTGTTTTTT.

The rearrangement uses TRBV5-4 and TRBJ2-3; TRBD2 aligns across 8 bases. V lost 0 bases, J lost 2 bases, and 5 bases stayed unmatched. Looked up from germline, CDR1 is SGHNT and CDR2 is YYREEE (reference sequence). There are 16 residues in the CDR3. This CDR3 is CASSLGVAGNTDTQYF. The DNA for the CDR3 is TGTGCCAGCAGCTTGGGGGTAGCGGGGAACACAGATACGCAGTATTTT.

The chain is built from TRBV18 and TRBJ2-1; 9 bases line up with TRBD1. The CDR3 loop spans 15 amino acids. Germline V gene sequence: CDR1 KGHSH, CDR2 LQKENI. V was pared by 3 bases and J by 5 bases, with 5 bases of the junction left unmatched. The CDR3 spells CASSPSGQGNNEQFF. The DNA of the CDR3 is TGTGCCAGCTCACCGTCGGGACAGGGAAACAATGAGCAGTTCTTC.

The V gene is TRBV7-2, the J gene TRBJ2-5; D is unresolved. The CDR3 has 12 residues. Germline loops: CDR1 SGHTA, CDR2 FQGNSA. The V gene lost 5 bases and the J gene lost 0 bases, with 4 bases spanning the gap. Written as DNA, the CDR3 is TGTGCCAGCAGCCCGTACCAAGAGACCCAGTACTTC. It encodes CASSPYQETQYF.

This sequence joins TRBV5-1 and TRBJ2-5; possibly TRBD2 for D (5 bases). V lost 3 bases and J 4 bases, leaving 16 bases between the germline ends. CDR3 length: 15 amino acids. Germline CDR1 is SGHRS and CDR2 is YFSETQ. CDR3 coding DNA: TGCGCCAGCAGCTATCGGGGTCTTTTGGGAGAGACCCAGTACTTC. This sequence encodes CASSYRGLLGETQYF.

Here the CDR3 reads CASSQNSGGAQETQYF. Here the CDR3 DNA reads TGCGCCAGCAGCCAGAATAGCGGGGGGGCCCAAGAGACCCAGTACTTC. The rearrangement links TRBV4-3 to TRBJ2-5; 11 nucleotides line up with TRBD2. The V and J ends lost 3 bases and 1 base, in that order; junction bases with no gene match: 4. Germline CDR1 and CDR2: LGHNA and YSLEER. CDR3 length: 16 residues.

The CDR3 reads CAISDPSSGNLDNSPLHF. CDR3 sequence (DNA): TGTGCCATCAGTGATCCCTCCTCAGGGAATCTGGATAATTCACCCCTCCACTTT. This rearrangement joins TRBV10-3 to TRBJ1-6; D might be TRBD1 (5 bases). The CDR3 totals 18 residues. Germline values: CDR1 ENHRY, CDR2 SYGVKD. Trimming shortened V by 3 bases and J by 5 bases, and 20 bases separated the two germline ends.

This chain uses TRBV19 with TRBJ1-4; D perhaps matches TRBD1 (5 bases). V lost 7 bases, J lost 7 bases, and 13 bases lay in between. The V gene's germline CDR1 is LNHDA and CDR2 SQIVND (reference sequence). CDR3 length equals 13 residues. The CDR3 loop reads CASNPSRGEKLFF. DNA of the CDR3: TGTGCCAGTAATCCCTCGAGGGGTGAAAAACTGTTTTTT.

Notes on this clone: Other DNA sequences in the sample encode the same CDR3. The J gene is TRBJ2-3, the V gene TRBV4-2, with 14 bases aligning to TRBD2. Trimming removed 1 base from V and 5 bases from J; junction bases left unmatched: 2. There are 16 residues in the CDR3. Per the germline V gene, CDR1 is LGHNA and CDR2 is YNFKEQ. The CDR3: CASSQGLAGGQDTQYF. In DNA, the CDR3 is TGTGCCAGCAGCCAAGGACTAGCGGGGGGGCAAGATACGCAGTATTTT.

In this sample, this clone turned up once. This chain uses TRBV29-1 with TRBJ1-1; TRBD1 aligns across 8 bases. The junction had 10 bases not matched to a gene; V was cut back by 6 bases and J by 4 bases. Germline loops: CDR1 SQVTM, CDR2 ANQGSEA. The CDR3 runs 14 residues. The DNA for the CDR3 is TGCAGCGTCAAGGGTCAGGGGGCTGCCACTGAAGCTTTCTTT. Translation: CSVKGQGAATEAFF.

The chain employs TRBV15 and TRBJ2-1; 9 positions match TRBD1. From germline, CDR1 is LNHNV and CDR2 YYDKDF (reference sequence). V lost 1 base to trimming and J lost 2 bases; unmatched junction nucleotides: 0. The CDR3 extends over 15 amino acids. For the CDR3, the DNA is TGTGCCACCAGCAGAGGGACAGGGGCCTACAATGAGCAGTTCTTC. Amino acid sequence: CATSRGTGAYNEQFF.

The chain has TRBV29-1 and TRBJ2-1, with D possibly TRBD2 on 7 matching bases. V was shortened by 6 bases and J by 6 bases, with 15 bases between the two germline ends. CDR3 size: 13 residues. Germline V gene lookup returns CDR1 SQVTM and CDR2 ANQGSEA. CDR3 region: CSVALGGGNEQFF. In DNA, the CDR3 is TGCAGCGTAGCATTAGGGGGGGGCAATGAGCAGTTCTTC.

The chain has TRBV19 and TRBJ2-1; 8 bases match TRBD2. Germline V gene lookup returns CDR1 LNHDA and CDR2 SQIVND (reference sequence). The CDR3 consists of 15 residues. After removal of 8 bases from V and 9 bases from J, the junction contained 15 bases not matched to a gene. CDR3 bases: TGTGCCAGTCGCCGGGGGGGGGCCTTTAGTGGTGAGCAGTTCTTC. Protein product: CASRRGGAFSGEQFF.

CDR3 loop: CASSLGNSNQPQHF. The DNA of the CDR3 is TGTGCCAGCAGTCTCGGGAATAGCAATCAGCCCCAGCATTTT. The rearrangement links TRBV6-2 or TRBV6-3 to TRBJ1-5; D not resolved. Per germline, CDR1 MNHEY and CDR2 SVGEGT. Trimming took 5 bases from V and 0 from J, leaving 8 bases between them. The CDR3 spans 14 residues.

The chain uses TRBV18 and TRBJ1-5; perhaps TRBD1 as D (5 bases). CDR1 is KGHSH and CDR2 is LQKENI in the germline V gene. The length of the CDR3 is 15 residues. V lost 3 bases to trimming and J lost 5 bases, with 14 bases between them. This CDR3 is CASSPAGSNDQPQHF. CDR3 bases: TGTGCCAGCTCACCGGCAGGGTCAAACGATCAGCCCCAGCATTTT.

In its sample, this clone was seen once. This chain links TRBV12-3 or TRBV12-4 with TRBJ1-1, with unresolved D. This CDR3 comprises 13 residues. The ends were cut back, 8 bases at V and 5 bases at J, with 15 bases in the middle. The CDR3 DNA reads TGTGCCAGCCGATGGACCCCAGAGACTGAAGCTTTCTTT. Translated: CASRWTPETEAFF.